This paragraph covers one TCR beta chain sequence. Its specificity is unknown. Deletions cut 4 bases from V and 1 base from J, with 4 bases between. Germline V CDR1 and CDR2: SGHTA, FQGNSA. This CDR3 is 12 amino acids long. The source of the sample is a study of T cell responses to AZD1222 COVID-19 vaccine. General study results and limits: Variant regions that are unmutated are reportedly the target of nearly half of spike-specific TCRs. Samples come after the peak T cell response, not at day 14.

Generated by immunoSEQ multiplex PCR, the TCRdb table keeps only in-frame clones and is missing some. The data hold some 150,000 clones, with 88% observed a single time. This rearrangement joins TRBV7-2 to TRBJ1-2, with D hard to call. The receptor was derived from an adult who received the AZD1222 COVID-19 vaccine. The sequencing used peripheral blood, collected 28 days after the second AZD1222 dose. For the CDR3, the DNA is TGTGCCAGCAGCTCCCGTAACTATGGCTACACCTTC. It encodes CASSSRNYGYTF.